A selection of T cell receptor beta chains follows, all from one sample in a study of T cells in localized non-small cell lung cancer. Here immunoSEQ multiplex PCR was the method, and the copy in TCRdb shows in-frame clones only, minus some. The sample lists approximately 54,000 clones; over 80% were seen once. This sample comprised peripheral blood, obtained before any cancer treatment. These receptors came from a female donor over 55 with stage II squamous cell lung carcinoma. Each CDR3 is given with its conserved first and last residue. D genes are given only for firm matches. Clone size appears in some rows only: once, few, many, or a class for an expanded clone.

NA,NA,TRBJ2-7,TRBV6-6,CASSYVRSPVNEQYF,TGTGCCAGCAGTTATGTCCGGTCTCCTGTGAACGAGCAGTACTTC
NA,NA,TRBJ1-3,TRBV5-1,CASSLDRHSGNTIYF,TGCGCCAGCAGCTTGGACAGGCACTCTGGAAACACCATATATTTT
NA,NA,TRBJ2-3,TRBV30,CAWSGGAPDTQYF,TGTGCCTGGAGTGGGGGGGCCCCAGATACGCAGTATTTT
NA,NA,TRBJ2-1,TRBV19,CASSIIGQISQFGTNEQFF,TGTGCCAGTAGTATAATTGGACAGATATCCCAATTTGGTACAAATGAGCAGTTCTTC
few,NA,TRBJ2-7,TRBV2,CASTSGSRSDEQYF,TGTGCCAGCACCTCAGGATCACGTTCTGACGAGCAGTACTTC
NA,TRBD2,TRBJ2-2,TRBV6-1,CASSARTSGATGELFF,TGTGCCAGCAGTGCTAGGACTAGCGGGGCCACCGGGGAGCTGTTTTTT
NA,TRBD1,TRBJ1-5,TRBV6-5,CASSRTGSNQPQHF,TGTGCCAGCAGTCGGACAGGGAGCAATCAGCCCCAGCATTTT
NA,TRBD1,TRBJ2-5,TRBV7-2,CASRSDRGRETQYF,TGTGCCAGCAGGTCCGACAGGGGGCGAGAGACCCAGTACTTC
NA,NA,TRBJ1-1,TRBV7-9,CATSRGLNTEAFF,TGTGCCACCAGCCGGGGGTTGAACACTGAAGCTTTCTTT
NA,NA,TRBJ1-1,TRBV10-1,CASSESGRTEAFF,TGCGCCAGCAGTGAGTCGGGTCGGACTGAAGCTTTCTTT
NA,NA,TRBJ1-1,TRBV7-2,CASSLTASTEAFF,TGTGCCAGCAGCTTAACCGCCTCCACTGAAGCTTTCTTT
NA,NA,TRBJ1-1,TRBV6-6,CASSSRNTEAFF,TGTGCCAGCAGTTCGCGAAACACTGAAGCTTTCTTT
NA,NA,TRBJ1-1,TRBV5-5,CASSLVSQGITEAFF,TGTGCCAGCAGCTTGGTGAGCCAGGGAATCACTGAAGCTTTCTTT
few,TRBD2,TRBJ2-2,TRBV5-6,CASSLGGKELFF,TGTGCCAGCAGCCTGGGGGGGAAGGAGCTGTTTTTT
NA,TRBD1,TRBJ2-2,TRBV6-6,CASSYRQGFGAGELFF,TGTGCCAGCAGTTACCGACAGGGTTTTGGGGCCGGGGAGCTGTTTTTT
NA,TRBD1,TRBJ2-2,TRBV29-1,CSVLPGTGIMNTGELFF,TGCAGCGTGCTCCCCGGGACAGGAATAATGAACACCGGGGAGCTGTTTTTT
NA,NA,TRBJ2-5,TRBV7-9,CASSLKETQYF,TGTGCCAGCAGCTTAAAAGAGACCCAGTACTTC
NA,NA,TRBJ2-6,TRBV7-5,CARSSGFPPLSGANVLTF,TGTGCCAGAAGCTCGGGGTTCCCGCCCCTCTCTGGGGCCAACGTCCTGACTTTC
NA,TRBD2,TRBJ2-5,TRBV9,CASSTTAGGGTQYF,TGTGCCAGCAGCACCACCGCGGGAGGGGGGACCCAGTACTTC
NA,NA,TRBJ1-3,TRBV27,CASRRDRSSGNTIYF,TGTGCCAGCAGGAGGGACCGCTCCTCTGGAAACACCATATATTTT
NA,NA,TRBJ1-4,TRBV7-2,CASSSTGSNEKLFF,TGTGCCAGCAGCTCGACAGGTTCAAATGAAAAACTGTTTTTT
NA,NA,TRBJ2-6,TRBV9,CASSVSRLSSGANVLTF,TGTGCCAGCAGCGTGAGCCGACTCAGCTCTGGGGCCAACGTCCTGACTTTC
NA,NA,TRBJ2-2,TRBV29-1,CSVGHKAGELFF,TGCAGCGTTGGACATAAAGCCGGGGAGCTGTTTTTT
NA,TRBD1,TRBJ1-6,TRBV7-8,CATLGGQGGRPLHF,TGTGCCACCCTAGGGGGACAGGGGGGAAGACCCCTCCACTTT
NA,NA,TRBJ1-5,TRBV10-3,CAIADSSRPQHF,TGTGCCATCGCGGACAGCAGTAGGCCCCAGCATTTT
NA,TRBD1,TRBJ1-4,TRBV9,CASSPRTGGETNEKLFF,TGTGCCAGCAGCCCCCGGACAGGGGGCGAAACTAATGAAAAACTGTTTTTT
NA,NA,TRBJ1-5,TRBV6-4,CASSDPKNQPQHF,TGTGCCAGCAGTGACCCGAAGAATCAGCCCCAGCATTTT
NA,TRBD1,TRBJ1-2,TRBV4-2,CASSQPPGQGSGYTF,TGTGCCAGCAGCCAACCCCCGGGACAGGGCTCGGGCTACACCTTC
NA,TRBD2,TRBJ2-3,TRBV10-3,CAISESASGGTDTQYF,TGTGCCATCAGTGAGTCGGCTAGCGGGGGCACAGATACGCAGTATTTT
NA,NA,TRBJ2-6,TRBV7-8,CASSLGAAGANVLTF,TGTGCCAGCAGCTTAGGTGCGGCCGGGGCCAACGTCCTGACTTTC
NA,NA,TRBJ1-1,TRBV6-1,CASRTEVLAFF,TGTGCCAGCCGGACGGAAGTGTTAGCTTTCTTT
NA,NA,TRBJ2-4,TRBV6-5,CASSYSRENIQYF,TGTGCCAGCAGTTACAGCCGGGAGAACATTCAGTACTTC
NA,TRBD1,TRBJ1-1,TRBV5-1,CASSLNSGTGATEAFF,TGCGCCAGCAGCTTGAATTCGGGGACAGGGGCTACTGAAGCTTTCTTT
NA,TRBD1,TRBJ1-2,TRBV19,CASSPTQGKGSANYGYTF,TGTGCCAGTAGCCCCACACAGGGGAAGGGGTCCGCTAACTATGGCTACACCTTC
NA,NA,TRBJ1-2,TRBV25-1,CASSDSTGKPNGYTF,TGTGCCAGCAGTGACTCGACAGGAAAACCAAATGGCTACACCTTC
NA,NA,TRBJ2-7,TRBV6-5,CASSSHPWGEQYF,TGTGCCAGCAGTTCACATCCGTGGGGAGAGCAGTACTTC
NA,NA,TRBJ1-2,TRBV6-1,CASRPGDSNYGYTF,TGTGCCAGCAGACCCGGGGATTCTAACTATGGCTACACCTTC
NA,NA,TRBJ1-4,TRBV9,CASSVVGARGEKLFF,TGTGCCAGCAGCGTAGTGGGGGCCCGGGGTGAAAAACTGTTTTTT
NA,TRBD1,TRBJ2-7,TRBV12-5,CASGLRGTGDSYEQYF,TGTGCTAGTGGTTTGAGGGGGACAGGGGACTCCTACGAGCAGTACTTC
NA,NA,TRBJ1-5,TRBV7-9,CASSLATPAVGNQPQHF,TGTGCCAGCAGCTTAGCGACCCCAGCCGTGGGGAATCAGCCCCAGCATTTT
NA,NA,TRBJ2-3,TRBV7-8,CASSLAGADTQYF,TGTGCCAGCAGCTTAGCAGGGGCAGATACGCAGTATTTT